These 8 T cell receptor beta chains were sequenced from one sample in a study of blood T cell repertoires in COVID-19. Sequencing used immunoSEQ multiplex PCR; TCRdb keeps in-frame clones, though not all of them. Counted here are tens of thousands of clones, approximately 83% occurring once; the ten biggest clones make up roughly a tenth. Sequencing was performed on peripheral blood. Every receptor here comes from a man between 25 and 39 years old with COVID-19, enrolled during active disease.

The chain combines TRBV7-2 with TRBJ1-1; D call uncertain. Germline V gene data show CDR1 as SGHTA and CDR2 as FQGNSA. The CDR3 covers 14 residues. The V gene lost 10 bases and the J gene lost 2 bases, with 17 bases spanning the gap. The CDR3 DNA follows: TGTGCCACCTACCCGGCGGGGATAAACACTGAAGCTTTCTTT. The encoded protein is CATYPAGINTEAFF.

The genes are TRBV10-3 and TRBJ2-7; possibly TRBD2 for D (6 bases). Germline V gene data show CDR1 as ENHRY and CDR2 as SYGVKD. This CDR3 is 15 amino acids long. The V end was cut by 4 bases, the J end by 0 bases, with 13 bases between. The CDR3 loop reads CAISGGSGSSYEQYF. DNA for the CDR3: TGTGCCATCAGTGGTGGTAGCGGTAGCTCCTACGAGCAGTACTTC.

This clone was seen a handful of times. The CDR3 nucleotides are TGTGCCAGCAGTGACTCAGCGGGCTCCTACAATGAGCAGTTCTTC. Translating gives CASSDSAGSYNEQFF. The rearrangement joins TRBV6-4 to TRBJ2-1; possible D gene TRBD2, 6 bases. The V and J ends lost 0 bases and 0 bases respectively, with 6 bases between them. Germline lookup yields CDR1 MRHNA and CDR2 SNTAGT. The CDR3 is 15 residues long.

V is TRBV6-2 or TRBV6-3 and J is TRBJ2-1; D is unclear. CDR3 length: 12 amino acids. Deletions cut 4 bases from V and 10 bases from J, with 11 bases between. Germline V CDR1 and CDR2: MNHEY, SVGEGT. DNA of the CDR3: TGTGCCAGCAGTTCCTTCGGAGACGAGCAGTTCTTC. It translates to CASSSFGDEQFF.

The J gene is TRBJ1-5, the V gene TRBV19; D gene uncertain. There are 15 residues in the CDR3. From germline, CDR1 is LNHDA and CDR2 SQIVND (reference sequence). With 7 bases removed from V and 1 base from J, the gap between germline ends came to 14 bases. As DNA, the CDR3 is TGTGCCAGTAAGTCGGGTGGGTCCAGCAATCAGCCCCAGCATTTT. Protein: CASKSGGSSNQPQHF.

This chain uses TRBV6-4 with TRBJ2-2; possibly TRBD1 for D (5 bases). The CDR3 spans 13 residues. The germline V gene has CDR1 MRHNA and CDR2 SNTAGT. Trimming took 6 bases from V and 5 from J, leaving 10 bases between them. The CDR3 spells CASSVQETGELFF. In DNA, the CDR3 is TGTGCCAGCAGCGTACAGGAGACCGGGGAGCTGTTTTTT.

This clone was observed once. CDR3 bases: TGTGCCAGTAGTATAGCGGCTTCCCGACATTACAATGAGCAGTTCTTC. Its protein is CASSIAASRHYNEQFF. The chain employs TRBV19 and TRBJ2-1, with D unresolved. The germline gives CDR1 LNHDA, CDR2 SQIVND (reference sequence). Between the trimmed V and J ends, which lost 1 base and 4 bases, there was a span of 14 bases. The CDR3 is made up of 16 amino acids.

The chain couples TRBV5-1 to TRBJ2-1, with 10 bases identical to TRBD2. The V and J ends lost 3 bases and 1 base, in that order; junction bases with no gene match: 7. The germline gives CDR1 SGHRS, CDR2 YFSETQ. There are 17 residues in the CDR3. Here the CDR3 DNA reads TGCGCCAGCAGCTATTCTAGCGGGAGCTTTTCCTACAATGAGCAGTTCTTC. The encoded protein is CASSYSSGSFSYNEQFF.